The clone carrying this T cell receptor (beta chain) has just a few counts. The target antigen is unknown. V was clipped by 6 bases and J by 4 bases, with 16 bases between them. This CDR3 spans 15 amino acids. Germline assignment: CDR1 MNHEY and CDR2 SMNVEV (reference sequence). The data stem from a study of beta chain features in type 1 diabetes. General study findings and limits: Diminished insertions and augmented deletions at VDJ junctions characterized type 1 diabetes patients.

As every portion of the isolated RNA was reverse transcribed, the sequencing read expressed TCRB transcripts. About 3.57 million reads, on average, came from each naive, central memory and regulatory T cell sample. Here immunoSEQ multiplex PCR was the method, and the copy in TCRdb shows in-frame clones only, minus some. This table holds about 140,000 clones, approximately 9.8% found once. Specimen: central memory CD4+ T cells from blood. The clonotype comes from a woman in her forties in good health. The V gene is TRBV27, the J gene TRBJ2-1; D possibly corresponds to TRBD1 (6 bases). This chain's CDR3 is CASRIRDTAYNEQFF. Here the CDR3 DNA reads TGTGCCAGCAGGATTCGGGACACCGCGTACAATGAGCAGTTCTTC.